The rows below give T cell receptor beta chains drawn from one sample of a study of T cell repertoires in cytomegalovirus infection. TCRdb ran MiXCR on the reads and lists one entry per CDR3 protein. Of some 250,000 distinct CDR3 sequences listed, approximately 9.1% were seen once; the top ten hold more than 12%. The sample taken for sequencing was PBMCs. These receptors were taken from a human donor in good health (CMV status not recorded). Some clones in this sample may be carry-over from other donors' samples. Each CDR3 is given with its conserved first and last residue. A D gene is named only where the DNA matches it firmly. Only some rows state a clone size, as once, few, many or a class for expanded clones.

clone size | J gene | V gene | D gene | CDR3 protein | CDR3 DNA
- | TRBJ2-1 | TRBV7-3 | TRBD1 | CASSWGQGYDEQFF | TGTGCCAGCAGCTGGGGACAGGGGTACGATGAGCAGTTCTTC
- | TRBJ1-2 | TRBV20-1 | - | CSASPTGKSYGYTF | TGCAGTGCTAGCCCGACAGGAAAAAGCTATGGCTACACCTTC
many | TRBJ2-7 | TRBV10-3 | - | CAISDSGINYEQYF | TGTGCCATCAGTGATTCAGGGATAAACTACGAGCAGTACTTC
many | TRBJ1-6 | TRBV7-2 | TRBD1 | CASSFGRQGRNSPLHF | TGTGCCAGCAGCTTCGGAAGACAGGGACGGAATTCACCCCTCCACTTT
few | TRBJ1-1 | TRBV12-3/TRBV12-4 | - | CASSLPKGGRAFF | TGTGCCAGCAGTCTCCCGAAAGGAGGTCGAGCTTTCTTT
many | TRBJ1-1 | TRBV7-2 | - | CASSLTGRGTEAFF | TGTGCCAGCAGCTTAACAGGGAGGGGCACTGAAGCTTTCTTT
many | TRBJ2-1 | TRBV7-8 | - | CASSLVGSMSSYNEQFF | TGTGCCAGCAGCTTAGTCGGCTCGATGAGCTCCTACAATGAGCAGTTCTTC
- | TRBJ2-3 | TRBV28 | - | CASSLFGGRTDTQYF | TGTGCCAGCAGTTTATTTGGGGGCCGGACAGATACGCAGTATTTT
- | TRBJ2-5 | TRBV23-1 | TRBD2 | CASGTSGEETQYF | TGCGCCAGCGGCACTAGCGGAGAAGAGACCCAGTACTTC
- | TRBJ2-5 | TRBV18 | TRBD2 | CASSPGLAETQYF | TGTGCCAGCTCACCGGGACTAGCGGAGACCCAGTACTTC
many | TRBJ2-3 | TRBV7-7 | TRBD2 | CASSRAGGTDTQYF | TGTGCTAGCAGCAGAGCGGGAGGGACAGATACGCAGTATTTT
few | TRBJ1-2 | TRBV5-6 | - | CASSPARGYGYTF | TGTGCCAGCAGCCCCGCACGTGGCTATGGCTACACCTTC
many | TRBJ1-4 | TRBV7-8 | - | CASSLKARGEKLFF | TGTGCCAGCAGCTTAAAGGCGCGGGGAGAAAAACTGTTTTTT
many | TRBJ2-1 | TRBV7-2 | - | CASSLPGDYNEQFF | TGTGCCAGCAGCTTACCAGGGGACTACAATGAGCAGTTCTTC
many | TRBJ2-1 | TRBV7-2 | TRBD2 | CASSLGGGGNYNEQFF | TGTGCCAGCAGCTTAGGGGGGGGAGGGAACTACAATGAGCAGTTCTTC
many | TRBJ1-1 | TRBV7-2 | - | CASSLGQTSPGTEAFF | TGTGCCAGCAGCTTGGGCCAGACTTCCCCGGGTACTGAAGCTTTCTTT
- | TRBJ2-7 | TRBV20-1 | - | CSASSPQGAGIPSYEQYF | TGCAGTGCCTCTAGTCCCCAAGGCGCGGGTATCCCCTCCTACGAGCAGTACTTC
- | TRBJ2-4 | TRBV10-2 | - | CASRPRDLAKNIQYF | TGCGCCAGCAGACCCAGGGATCTAGCCAAAAACATTCAGTACTTC
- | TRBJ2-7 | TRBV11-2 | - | CASSHRYEQYF | TGTGCCAGCAGCCACCGTTACGAGCAGTACTTC
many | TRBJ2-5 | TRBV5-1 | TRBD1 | CASSGRTGGGETQYF | TGCGCCAGCAGCGGAAGGACAGGGGGCGGAGAGACCCAGTACTTC
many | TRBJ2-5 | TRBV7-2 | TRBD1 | CASSLARGQGLETQYF | TGTGCCAGCAGCTTAGCTCGGGGACAGGGTTTGGAGACCCAGTACTTC
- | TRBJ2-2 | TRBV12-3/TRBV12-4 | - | CASRSRGSNTGELFF | TGTGCCAGCAGATCCAGGGGCTCGAACACCGGGGAGCTGTTTTTT
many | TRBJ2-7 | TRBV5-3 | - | CASSLGGANEQYF | TGTGCCAGCAGCTTGGGGGGGGCCAACGAGCAGTACTTC
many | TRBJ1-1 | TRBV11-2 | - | CASSLDLAVNTEAFF | TGTGCCAGCAGCTTAGATCTAGCGGTTAACACTGAAGCTTTCTTT
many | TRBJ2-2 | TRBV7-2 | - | CASSPTNSNTGELFF | TGTGCCAGCAGCCCCACTAACTCGAACACCGGGGAGCTGTTTTTT
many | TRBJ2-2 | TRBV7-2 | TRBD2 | CASSFPGLAGGSGELFF | TGTGCCAGCAGCTTCCCCGGACTAGCGGGAGGGTCCGGGGAGCTGTTTTTT
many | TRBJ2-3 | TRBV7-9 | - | CASSLAHSTDTQYF | TGTGCCAGCAGCTTAGCCCATAGCACAGATACGCAGTATTTT
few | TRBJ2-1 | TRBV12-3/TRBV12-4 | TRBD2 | CASSPPGLFHEQFF | TGTGCCAGCAGTCCACCGGGACTATTTCATGAGCAGTTCTTC
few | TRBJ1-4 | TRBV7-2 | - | CASSPGANEKLFF | TGTGCCAGCAGCCCGGGAGCGAATGAAAAACTGTTTTTT
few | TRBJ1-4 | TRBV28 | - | CASTSGTGRLFF | TGTGCCAGCACCTCGGGAACCGGACGACTGTTTTTT
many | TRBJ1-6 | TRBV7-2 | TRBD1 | CASSPGQGLTRGSPLHF | TGTGCCAGCAGCCCCGGACAGGGTCTAACGAGAGGTTCACCCCTCCACTTT
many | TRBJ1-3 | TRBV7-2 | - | CASSPRPTSGNTIYF | TGTGCCAGCAGCCCCCGGCCAACCTCTGGAAACACCATATATTTT
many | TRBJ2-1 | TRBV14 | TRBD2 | CASSQGLAGGYSYNEQFF | TGTGCCAGCAGCCAAGGTTTAGCGGGAGGGTACTCCTACAATGAGCAGTTCTTC
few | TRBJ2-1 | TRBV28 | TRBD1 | CASSFLPGQGYNEQFF | TGTGCCAGCAGTTTCCTTCCGGGACAGGGCTACAATGAGCAGTTCTTC
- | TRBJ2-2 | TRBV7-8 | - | CASSFRVSAGELFF | TGTGCCAGCAGCTTCAGGGTATCGGCCGGGGAGCTGTTTTTT
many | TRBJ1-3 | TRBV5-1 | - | CASSISTGTGNTIYF | TGCGCCAGCAGCATCTCGACAGGAACTGGAAACACCATATATTTT
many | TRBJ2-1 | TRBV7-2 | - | CASSFRGLSRNEQFF | TGTGCCAGCAGCTTTCGGGGGTTAAGTAGGAATGAGCAGTTCTTC
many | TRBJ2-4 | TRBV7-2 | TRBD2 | CASRQAGGTKNIQYF | TGTGCCAGCAGACAAGCGGGAGGGACCAAAAACATTCAGTACTTC
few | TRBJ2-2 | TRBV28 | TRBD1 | CASSLSGQGDGELFF | TGTGCCAGCAGTTTATCGGGACAGGGGGACGGGGAGCTGTTTTTT
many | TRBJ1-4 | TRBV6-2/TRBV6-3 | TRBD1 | CASSSGTGATNEKLFF | TGTGCCAGCAGTTCCGGGACAGGAGCAACTAATGAAAAACTGTTTTTT
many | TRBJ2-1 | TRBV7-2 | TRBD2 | CASSPGLGPPVEQFF | TGTGCCAGCAGCCCCGGACTAGGACCGCCTGTTGAGCAGTTCTTC
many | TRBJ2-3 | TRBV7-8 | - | CASRGQGVRTDTQYF | TGTGCCAGCAGGGGACAAGGGGTCCGCACAGATACGCAGTATTTT
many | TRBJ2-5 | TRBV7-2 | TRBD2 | CASSLQLAAQETQYF | TGTGCCAGCAGCTTACAACTAGCGGCCCAAGAGACCCAGTACTTC
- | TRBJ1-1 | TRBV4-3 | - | CASSQEVRVRTEAFF | TGCGCCAGCAGCCAAGAGGTCAGGGTAAGGACTGAAGCTTTCTTT
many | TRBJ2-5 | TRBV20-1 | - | CSARDRSRVETQYF | TGCAGTGCTAGAGATCGCTCCCGGGTGGAGACCCAGTACTTC
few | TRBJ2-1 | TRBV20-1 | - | CSARVTPGEQFF | TGCAGTGCTAGAGTCACTCCCGGTGAGCAGTTCTTC
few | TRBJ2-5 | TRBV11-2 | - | CASSLFGSSRETQYF | TGTGCCAGCAGCTTATTCGGGAGCTCCCGAGAGACCCAGTACTTC
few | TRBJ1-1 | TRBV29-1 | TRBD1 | CSVTGQVFMNTEAFF | TGCAGCGTTACGGGACAGGTTTTTATGAACACTGAAGCTTTCTTT
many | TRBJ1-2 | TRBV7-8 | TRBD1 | CASSLRLGQGSGYTF | TGTGCCAGCAGCCTTCGTTTAGGACAGGGTTCTGGCTACACCTTC
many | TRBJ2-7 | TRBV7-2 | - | CASSLARGVHEQYF | TGTGCCAGCAGCTTAGCACGGGGTGTGCACGAGCAGTACTTC
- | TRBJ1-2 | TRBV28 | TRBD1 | CASSPNRGANYGYTF | TGTGCCAGCAGTCCAAACAGGGGAGCTAACTATGGCTACACCTTC
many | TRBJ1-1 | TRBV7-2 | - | CASSFRQNTEAFF | TGTGCCAGCAGCTTCCGACAGAACACTGAAGCTTTCTTT
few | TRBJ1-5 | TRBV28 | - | CASSLGSLAEPQHF | TGTGCCAGCAGTTTGGGTAGTTTAGCGGAGCCCCAGCATTTT